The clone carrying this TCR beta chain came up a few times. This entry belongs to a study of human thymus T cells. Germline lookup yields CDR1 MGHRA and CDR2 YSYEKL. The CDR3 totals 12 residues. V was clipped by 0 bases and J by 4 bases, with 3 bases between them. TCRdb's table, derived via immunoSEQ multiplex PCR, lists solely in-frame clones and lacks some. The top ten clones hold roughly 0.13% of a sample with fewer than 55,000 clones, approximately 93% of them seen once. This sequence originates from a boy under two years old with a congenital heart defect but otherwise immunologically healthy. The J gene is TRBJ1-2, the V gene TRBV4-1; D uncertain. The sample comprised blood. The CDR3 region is CASSQDSYGYTF. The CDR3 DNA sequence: TGCGCCAGCAGCCAAGACAGCTATGGCTACACCTTC.